This T cell receptor (beta chain) was found in a study of blood T cell repertoires in COVID-19. Study-wide context: Spain, Italy and the United States supplied samples that represented acute and convalescent COVID-19. PBMCs, B-cell-depleted T cells, or T cells provided the cDNA or gDNA that made up the material.

CDR1 and CDR2 (germline): MNHNY, SVGAGI (reference sequence). There are 16 residues in the CDR3. Losses at the gene ends were 0 bases for V and 8 bases for J; bases not matched to a gene: 6. In the original analysis: The assay estimated nucleated cells by amplifying reference gene primers. Data came from immunoSEQ multiplex PCR; TCRdb stores just in-frame clones and leaves some out. V and J calls and clone size are copied from that table; D and trimming were computed from the DNA. The sample shows 65,000 to 85,000 clones, 75% to 90% of them seen only once. Sequencing was done on a sample of peripheral blood. The V gene is TRBV6-6, the J gene TRBJ2-1; 11 nucleotides match TRBD2. The sequence came from a man aged 50 to 59 with acute or convalescent COVID-19. The CDR3 here is CASSYSVAGGPDEQFF. CDR3 DNA: TGTGCCAGCAGTTACTCGGTAGCGGGAGGGCCAGATGAGCAGTTCTTC.